This TCR beta chain was recorded in a study of response to subunit inactivated influenza vaccine. TCRdb re-called the RT-PCR reads with MiXCR, one entry per CDR3 protein. Here the sample spans hundreds of thousands of distinct CDR3 sequences, 13% to 15% being singletons. As for this clonotype: The antigen is undetermined.

Study outcomes and limitations: Authors proposed each seasonal influenza vaccination draws in few new T cells.

The germline V gene has CDR1 SGHRS and CDR2 YFSETQ. V dropped 3 bases and J dropped 4 bases, with 11 bases sitting between them. CDR3 length: 13 amino acids. V gene TRBV5-1 combines with J gene TRBJ2-7, with D possibly matching TRBD2 (5 bases). Sample: PBMCs from blood, taken 14 to 15 days before vaccination. This receptor was identified in a man aged 50-60 years who received an inactivated influenza vaccine. The CDR3 protein is CASSSDGKYEQYF. CDR3 DNA: TGCGCCAGCAGCTCAGACGGGAAGTACGAGCAGTACTTC.